These T cell receptor beta chains were read from a single sample in a study of blood T cell repertoires in COVID-19. The method was immunoSEQ multiplex PCR; TCRdb's version includes in-frame clones alone and lacks a portion of them. The top ten hold roughly 24% of the sample, which has 150,000 to 200,000 clones, roughly 86% seen once. Sequenced input: PBMCs or T cells enriched from blood (not recorded which). The receptor source for this set is a woman between 40 and 50 years old in a cohort exposed to, infected with or recovered from COVID-19 (not recorded which). CDR3s include the opening cysteine and the closing phenylalanine or tryptophan. D genes are given only for firm matches. The size entry is marked missing in some rows and otherwise reads once, few, many or a size class.

v_call	j_call	clone_size	d_call	cdr3_aa	cdr3_nt
TRBV5-1	TRBJ1-2	-	-	CASSFREANYGYTF	TGCGCCAGCAGCTTTCGGGAAGCTAACTATGGCTACACCTTC
TRBV5-4	TRBJ1-1	few	-	CASNPRQSNTEAFF	TGTGCCAGCAATCCGAGGCAGTCGAACACTGAAGCTTTCTTT
TRBV7-8	TRBJ2-1	-	-	CASSSGTSSYNEQFF	TGTGCCAGCAGCTCAGGAACGAGCTCCTACAATGAGCAGTTCTTC
TRBV28	TRBJ1-1	-	TRBD1	CASSHQGARTEAFF	TGTGCCAGCAGTCACCAGGGGGCTCGCACTGAAGCTTTCTTT
TRBV5-3	TRBJ1-1	-	-	CARSLGQFTGEAFF	TGTGCCAGAAGCCTAGGACAGTTTACGGGTGAAGCTTTCTTT
TRBV29-1	TRBJ2-3	-	-	CSVEDRRVTTTDTQYF	TGCAGCGTTGAAGATCGGAGGGTGACCACCACAGATACGCAGTATTTT
TRBV9	TRBJ1-2	-	TRBD1	CASSYLGQGASGYTF	TGTGCCAGCAGCTACTTGGGACAGGGGGCATCTGGCTACACCTTC
TRBV11-3	TRBJ2-3	-	TRBD1	CASSALGTGGVDTQYF	TGTGCCAGCAGCGCTCTCGGGACAGGGGGCGTAGATACGCAGTATTTT
TRBV7-9	TRBJ1-2	-	-	CASSRGYSPNYGYTF	TGTGCCAGCAGCCGAGGCTATTCTCCTAACTATGGCTACACCTTC
TRBV18	TRBJ2-1	-	-	CASSPPGGNEQFF	TGTGCCAGCTCACCACCGGGGGGCAATGAGCAGTTCTTC
TRBV5-1	TRBJ2-3	-	-	CASSLEASSTDTQYF	TGCGCCAGCAGCTTGGAAGCGTCCAGCACAGATACGCAGTATTTT
TRBV13	TRBJ1-2	-	-	CASSLGNNRISYGYTF	TGTGCCAGCAGCTTAGGGAATAACAGGATATCGTATGGCTACACCTTC
TRBV6-5	TRBJ2-1	-	TRBD2	CASSLAGGPGEQFF	TGTGCCAGCAGTCTTGCGGGGGGGCCTGGTGAGCAGTTCTTC
TRBV30	TRBJ1-1	-	-	CAWSVGRGADTEAFF	TGTGCCTGGAGTGTCGGCCGGGGGGCCGACACTGAAGCTTTCTTT
TRBV5-6	TRBJ2-7	-	TRBD1	CASSYGQVREQYF	TGTGCCAGCAGCTATGGACAGGTCCGCGAGCAGTACTTC
TRBV5-1	TRBJ1-1	-	-	CASSLAHPAGQFRAEAFF	TGCGCCAGCAGCTTGGCCCACCCGGCAGGGCAGTTTCGGGCTGAAGCTTTCTTT
TRBV27	TRBJ2-1	-	TRBD2	CASSTIPIAGGHNEQFF	TGTGCCAGCAGTACCATACCGATAGCGGGAGGTCATAATGAGCAGTTCTTC
TRBV25-1	TRBJ2-2	few	TRBD2	CASSESRGANTGELFF	TGTGCCAGCAGTGAATCTCGGGGGGCGAACACCGGGGAGCTGTTTTTT
TRBV7-9	TRBJ2-3	-	TRBD2	CASGRGLAGGPSTDTQYF	TGTGCCAGCGGGAGGGGGCTAGCGGGGGGCCCTAGCACAGATACGCAGTATTTT
TRBV13	TRBJ2-1	-	TRBD2	CASSSRSGDRYNEQFF	TGTGCCAGCAGCTCTCGAAGCGGGGACCGCTACAATGAGCAGTTCTTC
TRBV5-1	TRBJ1-3	-	TRBD1	CASSLRQGSSGNTIYF	TGCGCCAGCAGTTTAAGACAGGGCTCCTCTGGAAACACCATATATTTT
TRBV7-2	TRBJ2-7	-	-	CASSFRLSDYEQYF	TGTGCCAGCAGCTTCAGGTTGTCCGACTACGAGCAGTACTTC
TRBV5-8	TRBJ2-5	-	TRBD1	CASSLLWDRQETQYF	TGTGCCAGCAGCTTGCTATGGGACAGACAAGAGACCCAGTACTTC
TRBV29-1	TRBJ1-1	-	TRBD1	CSVGDRAGTEAFF	TGCAGCGTTGGGGACAGGGCGGGGACTGAAGCTTTCTTT
TRBV7-8	TRBJ1-2	-	TRBD1	CASRSPLRGQGDYTF	TGTGCCAGCAGATCACCTCTTAGGGGGCAAGGCGACTACACCTTC
TRBV28	TRBJ1-2	-	TRBD1	CASSPPRTGRYGYTF	TGTGCCAGCAGTCCCCCAAGGACAGGGCGCTATGGCTACACCTTC
TRBV27	TRBJ2-3	few	TRBD1	CASSHNRGWGDTQYF	TGTGCCAGCAGTCACAACAGGGGATGGGGAGATACGCAGTATTTT
TRBV11-2	TRBJ2-7	-	-	CASSDNYEQYF	TGTGCCAGCAGCGACAACTACGAGCAGTACTTC
TRBV4-2	TRBJ2-7	-	-	CASSQETNFYEQYF	TGTGCCAGCAGCCAAGAAACTAACTTCTACGAGCAGTACTTC
TRBV27	TRBJ1-6	-	-	CASSLSGDSPLHF	TGTGCCAGCAGTTTATCCGGAGATTCACCCCTCCACTTT
TRBV7-2	TRBJ1-6	-	TRBD1	CASSLAAQGAPPLHF	TGTGCCAGCAGCTTAGCGGCCCAGGGGGCTCCACCCCTCCACTTT
TRBV5-1	TRBJ1-3	-	TRBD1	CASSLGGAPGNTIYF	TGCGCCAGCAGCTTAGGGGGCGCCCCTGGAAACACCATATATTTT